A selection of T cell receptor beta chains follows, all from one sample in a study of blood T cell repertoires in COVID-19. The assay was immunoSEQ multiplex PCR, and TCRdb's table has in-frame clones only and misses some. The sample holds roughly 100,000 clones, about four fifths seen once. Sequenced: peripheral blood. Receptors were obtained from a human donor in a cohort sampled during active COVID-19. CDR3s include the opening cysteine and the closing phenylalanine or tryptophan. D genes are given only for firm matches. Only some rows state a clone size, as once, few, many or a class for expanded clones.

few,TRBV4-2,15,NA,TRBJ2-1,CASSQGAGTGNEQFF,TGTGCCAGCAGCCAAGGTGCCGGAACGGGGAATGAGCAGTTCTTC
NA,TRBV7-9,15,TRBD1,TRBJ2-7,CASSQGQGRSYEQYF,TGTGCCAGCAGCCAGGGACAGGGGAGGTCCTACGAGCAGTACTTC
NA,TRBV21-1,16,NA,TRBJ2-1,CASSKPSTYSYNEQFF,TGTGCCAGCAGCAAACCCTCAACCTACTCCTACAATGAGCAGTTCTTC
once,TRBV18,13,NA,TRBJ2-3,CASSPTVSDTQYF,TGTGCCAGCTCACCGACAGTTTCAGATACGCAGTATTTT
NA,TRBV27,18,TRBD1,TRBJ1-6,CASSRTGESFSYNSPLHF,TGTGCCAGCAGTCGGACAGGTGAAAGCTTCTCCTATAATTCACCCCTCCACTTT
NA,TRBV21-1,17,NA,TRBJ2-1,CASSKESRVRRLDEQFF,TGTGCCAGCAGCAAAGAGAGTCGGGTCAGACGCCTCGATGAGCAGTTCTTC
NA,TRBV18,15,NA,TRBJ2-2,CASSPPSGDTGELFF,TGTGCCAGCTCACCACCCTCAGGGGACACCGGGGAGCTGTTTTTT
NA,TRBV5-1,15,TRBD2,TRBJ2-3,CASSLGTSGMGTQYF,TGCGCCAGCAGCTTGGGGACTAGCGGGATGGGTACGCAGTATTTT
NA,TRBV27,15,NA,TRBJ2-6,CASSSAGSGANVLTF,TGTGCCAGCAGTTCCGCGGGATCTGGGGCCAACGTCCTGACTTTC
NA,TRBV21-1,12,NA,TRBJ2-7,CASRTGPYEQYF,TGTGCCAGCAGGACAGGCCCCTACGAGCAGTACTTC
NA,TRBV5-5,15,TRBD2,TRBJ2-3,CASSLERGGVDTQYF,TGTGCCAGCAGCCTAGAGCGGGGGGGTGTGGATACGCAGTATTTT
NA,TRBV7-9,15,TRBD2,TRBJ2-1,CASSRGAVSYNEQFF,TGTGCCAGCTCGCGGGGGGCGGTCTCCTACAATGAGCAGTTCTTC
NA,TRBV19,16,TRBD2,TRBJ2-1,CASRTSGGDSYNEQFF,TGTGCCAGTCGGACTAGCGGGGGTGACTCCTACAATGAGCAGTTCTTC
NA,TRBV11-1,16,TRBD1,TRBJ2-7,CASSLRPGTGGSKQYF,TGTGCCAGCAGCTTACGTCCCGGGACAGGGGGCAGTAAGCAGTACTTC
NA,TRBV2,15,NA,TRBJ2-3,CASTPGTLQTDTQYF,TGTGCCAGCACCCCTGGGACACTGCAAACAGATACGCAGTATTTT
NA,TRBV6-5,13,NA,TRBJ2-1,CASSFGLPNEQFF,TGTGCCAGCAGTTTTGGACTCCCCAATGAGCAGTTCTTC
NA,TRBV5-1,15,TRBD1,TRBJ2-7,CASSSQGQLLGEQYF,TGCGCCAGCAGCTCGCAGGGACAGCTCCTTGGCGAGCAGTACTTC
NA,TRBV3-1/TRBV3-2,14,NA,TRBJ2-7,CASSRSTGSYEQYF,TGTGCCAGCAGCCGATCAACAGGCTCCTACGAGCAGTACTTC
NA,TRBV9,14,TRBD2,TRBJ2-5,CASSETSGGPTRYF,TGTGCCAGCAGCGAAACTAGCGGGGGGCCGACACGTTACTTC
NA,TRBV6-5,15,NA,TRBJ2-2,CASSLAGISTGELFF,TGTGCCAGCAGCTTAGCCGGTATCTCCACCGGGGAGCTGTTTTTT
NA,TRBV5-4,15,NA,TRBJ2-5,CAPSSGPGTRETQYF,TGTGCCCCCAGCAGCGGACCCGGGACAAGGGAGACCCAGTACTTC
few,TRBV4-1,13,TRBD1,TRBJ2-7,CASSRDRGSEQYF,TGCGCCAGCAGCAGGGACAGGGGAAGCGAGCAGTACTTC
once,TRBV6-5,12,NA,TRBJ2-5,CASMQGRETQYF,TGTGCCAGCATGCAGGGCCGGGAGACCCAGTACTTC
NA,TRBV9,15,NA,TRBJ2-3,CASSVARGNTDTQYF,TGTGCCAGCAGCGTAGCCAGGGGAAACACAGATACGCAGTATTTT
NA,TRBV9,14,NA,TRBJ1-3,CASSATVSGNTIYF,TGTGCCAGCAGCGCCACAGTGAGCGGAAACACCATATATTTT
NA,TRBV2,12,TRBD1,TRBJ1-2,CAGDREDYGYTF,TGTGCCGGAGACAGGGAGGACTATGGCTACACCTTC
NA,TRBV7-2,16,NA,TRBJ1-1,CASSLAPAAGNTEAFF,TGTGCCAGCAGCTTAGCGCCAGCGGCCGGGAACACTGAAGCTTTCTTT
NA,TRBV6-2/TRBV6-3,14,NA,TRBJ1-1,CASSKANRAAEAFF,TGTGCCAGCAGTAAAGCGAACAGGGCGGCTGAAGCTTTCTTT
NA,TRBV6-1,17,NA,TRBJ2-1,CASSEVAAPLSYNEQFF,TGTGCCAGCAGTGAAGTAGCAGCGCCCCTCTCCTACAATGAGCAGTTCTTC
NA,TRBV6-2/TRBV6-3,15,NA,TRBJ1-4,CASSKGAGRNEKLFF,TGTGCCAGCAGTAAAGGGGCAGGAAGGAATGAAAAACTGTTTTTT
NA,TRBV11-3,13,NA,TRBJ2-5,CASSMDSQETQYF,TGTGCCAGCAGCATGGACAGCCAAGAGACCCAGTACTTC
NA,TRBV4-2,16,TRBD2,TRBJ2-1,CASSPEPGGPWNEQFF,TGTGCCAGCAGCCCGGAACCGGGGGGGCCGTGGAATGAGCAGTTCTTC
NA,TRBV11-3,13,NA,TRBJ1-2,CASSTWGDYGYTF,TGTGCCAGCAGCACCTGGGGGGACTATGGCTACACCTTC
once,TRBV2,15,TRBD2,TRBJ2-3,CASRWGLAGADTQYF,TGTGCCAGCAGATGGGGACTAGCGGGGGCTGATACGCAGTATTTT
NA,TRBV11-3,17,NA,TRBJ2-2,CASSPGKDRGLTGELFF,TGTGCCAGCAGCCCGGGGAAGGACAGAGGCCTCACCGGGGAGCTGTTTTTT
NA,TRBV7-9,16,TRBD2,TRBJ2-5,CASSSPGLAGRETQYF,TGTGCCAGCAGCTCACCCGGACTAGCGGGGAGAGAGACCCAGTACTTC
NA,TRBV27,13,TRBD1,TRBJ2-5,CASRLGTGETQYF,TGTGCCAGCAGACTTGGGACAGGAGAGACCCAGTACTTC
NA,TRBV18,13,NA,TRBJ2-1,CASSPTKNNEQFF,TGTGCCAGCTCACCAACTAAAAACAATGAGCAGTTCTTC
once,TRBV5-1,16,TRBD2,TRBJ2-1,CASSLAAGGDYNEQFF,TGCGCCAGCAGCTTGGCAGCGGGGGGGGACTACAATGAGCAGTTCTTC
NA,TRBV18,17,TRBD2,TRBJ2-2,CASSPASGGVETGELFF,TGTGCCAGCTCACCAGCCTCGGGGGGGGTCGAAACCGGGGAGCTGTTTTTT
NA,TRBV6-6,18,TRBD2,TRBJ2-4,CASSHSGGGVKAKNIQYF,TGTGCCAGCAGTCATTCTGGGGGAGGGGTGAAAGCCAAAAACATTCAGTACTTC
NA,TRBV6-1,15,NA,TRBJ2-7,CASSEGHLGSYEQYF,TGTGCCAGCAGTGAGGGACACCTTGGGTCCTACGAGCAGTACTTC
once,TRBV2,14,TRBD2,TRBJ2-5,CASSSTSGGVTQYF,TGTGCCAGCAGTTCGACTAGCGGGGGCGTGACCCAGTACTTC
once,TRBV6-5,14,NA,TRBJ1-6,CASRRDRVNSPLHF,TGTGCCAGCAGGCGAGACAGAGTGAATTCACCCCTCCACTTT
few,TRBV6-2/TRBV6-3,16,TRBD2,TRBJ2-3,CASSYSEWTSGRGQYF,TGTGCCAGCAGTTACTCCGAATGGACTAGCGGGAGGGGGCAGTATTTT
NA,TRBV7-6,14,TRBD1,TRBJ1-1,CASSALIPGGEAFF,TGTGCCAGCAGCGCCCTAATCCCAGGGGGTGAAGCTTTCTTT
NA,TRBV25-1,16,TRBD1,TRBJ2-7,CASSNYRDRVAYEQYF,TGTGCCAGCAGTAACTACCGGGACAGGGTAGCCTACGAGCAGTACTTC
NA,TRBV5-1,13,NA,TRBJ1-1,CASREDTNTEAFF,TGCGCCAGCAGGGAAGACACTAACACTGAAGCTTTCTTT
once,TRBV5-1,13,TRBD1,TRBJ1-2,CASSYGTGTGYTF,TGCGCCAGCAGCTATGGGACAGGGACTGGCTACACCTTC
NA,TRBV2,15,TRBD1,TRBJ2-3,CASSRSGGSTDTQYF,TGTGCCAGCAGTCGGTCAGGGGGCAGCACAGATACGCAGTATTTT
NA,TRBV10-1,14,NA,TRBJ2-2,CASSKDTNTGELFF,TGCGCCAGCAGTAAGGACACGAACACCGGGGAGCTGTTTTTT
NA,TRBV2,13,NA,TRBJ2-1,CASRQVMSNEQFF,TGTGCCAGCCGACAGGTAATGTCGAATGAGCAGTTCTTC
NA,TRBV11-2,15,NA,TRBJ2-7,CASSGLRDNAYEQYF,TGTGCCAGCAGCGGATTAAGGGACAACGCCTACGAGCAGTACTTC
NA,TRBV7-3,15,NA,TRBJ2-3,CASSPHTPGTDTQYF,TGTGCCAGCAGCCCCCACACCCCCGGGACAGATACGCAGTATTTT